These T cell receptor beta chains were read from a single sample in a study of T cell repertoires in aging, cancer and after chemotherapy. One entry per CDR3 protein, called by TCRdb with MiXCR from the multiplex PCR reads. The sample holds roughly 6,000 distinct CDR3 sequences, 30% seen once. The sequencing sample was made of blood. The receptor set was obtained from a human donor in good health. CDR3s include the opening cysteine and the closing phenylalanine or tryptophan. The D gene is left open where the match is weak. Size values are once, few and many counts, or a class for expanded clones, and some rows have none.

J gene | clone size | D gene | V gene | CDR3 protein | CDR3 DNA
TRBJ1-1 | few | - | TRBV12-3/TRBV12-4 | CASSLQVHTEAFF | TGTGCCAGCAGTTTGCAGGTGCACACTGAAGCTTTCTTT
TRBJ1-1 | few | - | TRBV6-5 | CASKVDRAMNTEAFF | TGTGCCAGCAAGGTCGATCGGGCGATGAACACTGAAGCTTTCTTT
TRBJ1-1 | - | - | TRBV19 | CASKEAVGGTEAFF | TGTGCCAGTAAGGAGGCGGTCGGAGGGACTGAAGCTTTCTTT
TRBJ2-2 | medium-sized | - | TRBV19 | CASSRQGLGELFF | TGTGCCAGTAGCCGACAGGGACTCGGGGAGCTGTTTTTT
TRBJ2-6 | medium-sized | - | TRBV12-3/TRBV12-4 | CASSFYPRFGVGNSGANVLTF | TGTGCCAGCAGTTTCTACCCAAGGTTTGGGGTGGGGAACTCTGGGGCCAACGTCCTGACTTTC
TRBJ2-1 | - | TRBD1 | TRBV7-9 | CASQTGGNEQFF | TGTGCCAGCCAAACAGGGGGCAATGAGCAGTTCTTC
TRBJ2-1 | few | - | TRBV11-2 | CASSPKVGYYNEQFF | TGTGCCAGCAGCCCCAAGGTAGGATATTACAATGAGCAGTTCTTC
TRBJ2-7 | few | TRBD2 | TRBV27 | CASSPQGLAGYEQYF | TGTGCCAGCAGTCCCCAGGGACTAGCGGGCTACGAGCAGTACTTC
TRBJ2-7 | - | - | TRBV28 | CASLPDGGREQYF | TGTGCCAGTCTACCGGATGGGGGAAGGGAGCAGTACTTC
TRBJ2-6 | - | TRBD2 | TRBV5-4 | CASSGGGGAGANVLTF | TGTGCCAGCAGCGGGGGGGGGGGGGCTGGGGCCAACGTCCTGACTTTC
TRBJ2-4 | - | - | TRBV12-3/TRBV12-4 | CASSPGRDKNIQYF | TGTGCCAGCAGTCCCGGCCGAGACAAAAACATTCAGTACTTC
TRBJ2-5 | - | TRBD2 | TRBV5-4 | CASSFGTSGETQYF | TGTGCCAGCAGCTTTGGGACTAGCGGAGAGACCCAGTACTTC
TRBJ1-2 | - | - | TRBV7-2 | CASNNWDSLNYGYTF | TGTGCCAGCAACAACTGGGACTCTCTGAACTATGGCTACACCTTC
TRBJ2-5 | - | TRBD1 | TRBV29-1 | CSVGDRGQETQYF | TGCAGCGTGGGGGACAGGGGGCAGGAGACCCAGTACTTC
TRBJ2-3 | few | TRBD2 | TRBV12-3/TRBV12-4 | CASSFGGSMITDTQYF | TGTGCCAGCAGTTTTGGCGGGAGTATGATCACAGATACGCAGTATTTT
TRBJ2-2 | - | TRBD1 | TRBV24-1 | CAIRDRDVSWTGELFF | TGTGCCATCCGGGACAGGGATGTATCGTGGACCGGGGAGCTGTTTTTT
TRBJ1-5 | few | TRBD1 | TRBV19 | CASRQGLNQPQHF | TGTGCCAGTCGACAGGGGTTGAATCAGCCCCAGCATTTT
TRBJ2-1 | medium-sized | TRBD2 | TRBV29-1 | CSVEGGGTSLDNEQFF | TGCAGCGTTGAAGGGGGGGGGACTAGTTTAGATAATGAGCAGTTCTTC
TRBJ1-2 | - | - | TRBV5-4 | CASSLAGILLYGYTF | TGTGCCAGCAGCTTGGCAGGGATTCTCCTCTATGGCTACACCTTC
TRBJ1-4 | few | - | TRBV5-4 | CASRGGGPADEKLFF | TGTGCCAGCAGAGGAGGGGGTCCCGCGGACGAAAAACTGTTTTTT
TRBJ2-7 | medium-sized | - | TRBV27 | CASSLSRGFHEQYF | TGTGCCAGCAGTTTATCGCGAGGGTTCCACGAGCAGTACTTC
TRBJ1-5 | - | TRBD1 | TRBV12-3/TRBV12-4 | CASRKNRGDNQPQHF | TGTGCCAGCAGAAAGAACAGGGGTGATAATCAGCCCCAGCATTTT
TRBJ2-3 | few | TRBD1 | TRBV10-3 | CAIRKGQGIGGADTQYF | TGTGCCATCAGAAAGGGACAGGGAATCGGTGGGGCAGATACGCAGTATTTT
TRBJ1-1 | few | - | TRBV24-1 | CATSAGGSNTEAFF | TGTGCCACCAGTGCGGGGGGCTCGAACACTGAAGCTTTCTTT
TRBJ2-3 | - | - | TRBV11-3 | CASSFASDTQYF | TGTGCCAGCAGCTTTGCTAGCGATACGCAGTATTTT
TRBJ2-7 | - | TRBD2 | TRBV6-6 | CASSYGGVQGTPGLGYEQYF | TGTGCCAGCAGTTACGGCGGCGTGCAGGGCACACCGGGACTAGGGTACGAGCAGTACTTC
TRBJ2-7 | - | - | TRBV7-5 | CISVREIFGTGTYEQYF | -
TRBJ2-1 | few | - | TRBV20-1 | CSAAAPTGTIYNEQFF | TGCAGTGCTGCCGCCCCAACAGGGACGATCTACAATGAGCAGTTCTTC